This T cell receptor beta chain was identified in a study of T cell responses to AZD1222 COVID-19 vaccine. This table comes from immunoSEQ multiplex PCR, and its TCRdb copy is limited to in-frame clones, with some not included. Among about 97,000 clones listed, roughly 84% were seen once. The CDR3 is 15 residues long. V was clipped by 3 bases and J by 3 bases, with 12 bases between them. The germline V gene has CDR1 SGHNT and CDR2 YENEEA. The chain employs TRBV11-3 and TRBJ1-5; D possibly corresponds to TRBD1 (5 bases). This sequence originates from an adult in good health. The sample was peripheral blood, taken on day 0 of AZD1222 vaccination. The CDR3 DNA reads TGTGCCAGCAGCTTTAATTCAGGGCCCAATCAGCCCCAGCATTTT. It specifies CASSFNSGPNQPQHF.